Below are 28 T cell receptor beta chains sequenced from a single sample in a study of T-cell memory formation after mild COVID-19. TCRdb redid the calling of the 5' RACE reads with MiXCR, one entry per CDR3 protein. The sample includes hundreds of thousands of distinct CDR3 sequences, roughly 13% of them seen just once. The sample taken for sequencing was PBMCs or a T cell subset sorted from them (not recorded which). These receptors were collected from a man between 18 and 35 years old who had mild COVID-19 (a few samples of this study predate the infection). Cell type and time point are not known.

The chain employs TRBV7-9 and TRBJ1-1; TRBD1 might be the D (6 bases). This CDR3 has 15 amino acids. The germline V gene encodes CDR1 SEHNR and CDR2 FQNEAQ (reference sequence). The V and J ends lost 4 bases and 6 bases respectively, with 18 bases between them. The CDR3, as DNA: TGTGCCAGCAGCTCCCGCCGGGGGCCTAGGGCTGAAGCTTTCTTT. Translating it yields CASSSRRGPRAEAFF.

This clonotype showed up many times. The rearrangement links TRBV29-1 to TRBJ2-7; 11 positions match TRBD2. This CDR3 has 16 residues. The V segment lost 1 base and the J segment 3 bases; nucleotides outside the gene matches: 8. Germline-derived CDR1 and CDR2 are SQVTM and ANQGSEA. The CDR3 reads CSVEGLETSGDYEQYF. CDR3 bases: TGCAGCGTTGAAGGGCTAGAGACTAGCGGGGACTACGAGCAGTACTTC.

The chain carries TRBV4-1 and TRBJ1-3; D gene unclear. V dropped 1 base and J dropped 9 bases, with 7 bases sitting between them. Germline V gives CDR1 MGHRA, CDR2 YSYEKL. The CDR3 consists of 12 residues. The DNA for the CDR3 is TGCGCCAGCAGCCAAGTGCGGAGCACCATATATTTT. It is translated as CASSQVRSTIYF.

The chain employs TRBV7-9 and TRBJ1-3; TRBD1 might be the D (6 bases). The CDR3 extends over 15 amino acids. Trimming took off 5 bases at V and 4 bases at J, with 15 bases between the two ends. Germline CDR1 reads SEHNR; CDR2 reads FQNEAQ (reference sequence). The CDR3 nucleotides are TGTGCCAGCAGCGACAGGTGGTTCGCGGGAAACACCATATATTTT. It specifies CASSDRWFAGNTIYF.

This clonotype has only a few counts. This chain joins TRBV6-2 or TRBV6-3 and TRBJ2-3; D may be TRBD1 (6 bases). The CDR3 is 13 residues long. Germline CDR1 reads MNHEY; CDR2 reads SVGEGT. V shed 7 bases and J shed 2 bases, with 10 bases lying between them. DNA of the CDR3: TGTGCCAGCAAAGGACAGTTCACAGATACGCAGTATTTT. Amino acids: CASKGQFTDTQYF.

The chain combines TRBV21-1 with TRBJ2-1; whether TRBD2, the table's D call, matches the DNA was not checked. TRBV21-1 is listed as a pseudogene. The CDR3 contains 13 residues. CDR3 in amino acids: CATRRGRYNEQFF. In nucleotides, the CDR3 is TGTGCCACCAGGAGGGGGAGGTACAATGAGCAGTTCTTC.

A few counts support this clonotype. The V gene is TRBV4-1, the J gene TRBJ2-5; 15 bases match TRBD2. Germline trimming cut 5 bases from V and 5 bases from J; bases unmatched to any gene: 9. Looked up from germline, CDR1 is MGHRA and CDR2 is YSYEKL. The CDR3 extends over 17 amino acids. CDR3 sequence reads: CASSSTRTSGGAETQYF. The CDR3 nucleotides read TGCGCCAGCAGCTCGACGCGGACTAGCGGGGGGGCCGAGACCCAGTACTTC.

This clonotype has more than one count but fewer than ten. The chain has TRBV7-2 and TRBJ1-2; D may be TRBD1 (6 bases). The CDR3 spans 14 residues. Germline CDR1 and CDR2: SGHTA and FQGNSA. V was shortened by 0 bases and J by 3 bases, with 8 bases between the two germline ends. The CDR3 spells CASSLARQDYGYTF. Here the CDR3 DNA reads TGTGCCAGCAGCTTAGCGCGACAGGACTATGGCTACACCTTC.

This clonotype has only a few counts. The chain carries TRBV7-2 and TRBJ2-2, with a weak D call TRBD2 (6 bases). The V gene lost 5 bases and the J gene lost 4 bases, with 17 bases spanning the gap. This CDR3 comprises 16 residues. Germline assignment: CDR1 SGHTA and CDR2 FQGNSA. CDR3 nucleotides: TGTGCCAGCAGCCCGATGGGCGGGGTAGCCACCGGGGAGCTGTTTTTT. Amino acid sequence: CASSPMGGVATGELFF.

This clonotype appeared many times. This chain connects TRBV5-5 to TRBJ1-5, with D tentatively TRBD1 (5 bases). The germline V and J ends were trimmed by 4 bases and 7 bases, with 12 bases remaining between them. Germline V gene sequence: CDR1 SGHKS, CDR2 YYEKEE (reference sequence). The CDR3 extends over 13 amino acids. CDR3 in amino acids: CASSGQGDQPQHF. The CDR3 bases are TGTGCCAGCAGCGGGCAGGGAGACCAGCCCCAGCATTTT.

In this sample, this clonotype turned up a few times. V usage is TRBV5-6 and J usage is TRBJ2-1; TRBD1 matches at 7 bases. The CDR3 consists of 14 residues. CDR1 is SGHDT and CDR2 is YYEEEE in the germline V gene. Trimming removed 4 bases from V and 8 bases from J; junction bases left unmatched: 9. The CDR3 loop is CASSPKTGFYEQFF. The CDR3, as DNA: TGTGCCAGCAGCCCAAAGACAGGGTTTTATGAGCAGTTCTTC.

The genes are TRBV20-1 and TRBJ2-3, with D possibly TRBD1 on 6 matching bases. This CDR3 has 13 residues. Trimming removed 6 bases from V and 0 bases from J, with 10 bases in between. Germline V lookup: CDR1 DFQATT, CDR2 SNEGSKA (reference sequence). The CDR3 loop reads CSATGSSTDTQYF. The CDR3 DNA sequence: TGCAGTGCCACAGGGTCTAGCACAGATACGCAGTATTTT.

This clonotype was recorded at least ten times. This chain joins TRBV6-2 or TRBV6-3 and TRBJ2-1; 7 bases are a match to TRBD1. J lost 8 bases, V lost 2 bases, and 9 bases had no gene match. Germline-derived CDR1 and CDR2 are MNHEY and SVGEGT. The CDR3 runs to 15 residues. This chain's CDR3 is CASSYGVQGMYEQFF. CDR3 coding DNA: TGTGCCAGCAGTTACGGCGTACAGGGGATGTATGAGCAGTTCTTC.

The genes are TRBV5-1 and TRBJ2-2; the match to TRBD1 covers 8 bases. J gave up 4 bases and V 2 bases, and 4 bases lay outside the gene matches. The CDR3 runs 15 residues. Germline loops: CDR1 SGHRS, CDR2 YFSETQ. The CDR3 DNA reads TGCGCCAGCAGCTTCCGACAGGGGTCCACCGGGGAGCTGTTTTTT. Protein: CASSFRQGSTGELFF.

This clonotype showed up many times. V and J are TRBV20-1 and TRBJ1-1; the D is unclear. CDR3 length: 14 residues. Germline CDR1 is DFQATT and CDR2 is SNEGSKA (reference sequence). V dropped 4 bases and J dropped 0 bases, with 12 bases sitting between them. In DNA form, the CDR3 reads TGCAGTGCTACGGCCCGGGCCGTGAACACTGAAGCTTTCTTT. It yields the protein CSATARAVNTEAFF.

The rearrangement links TRBV20-1 to TRBJ2-7; no firm D call. Germline V gene data show CDR1 as DFQATT and CDR2 as SNEGSKA (reference sequence). Trimming removed 1 base at V and 0 bases at J, with 10 bases between. The CDR3 runs to 14 residues. The CDR3 protein is CSARAPQSSYEQYF. The CDR3 DNA follows: TGCAGTGCTAGAGCCCCCCAGAGCTCCTACGAGCAGTACTTC.

There are a few counts of this clonotype. The chain uses TRBV29-1 and TRBJ2-5, with TRBD1 matching over 11 bases. Germline lookup yields CDR1 SQVTM and CDR2 ANQGSEA. With V trimmed by 3 bases and J by 3 bases, 9 bases remained unmatched. This CDR3 has 16 amino acids. CDR3 residues: CSVEYPRDRGEETQYF. DNA for the CDR3: TGCAGCGTTGAGTACCCCCGGGACAGGGGGGAAGAGACCCAGTACTTC. Filled out from reference TRBV29-1 and TRBJ2-5, the complete variable domain reads SAVISQKPSRDICQRGTSLTIQCQVDSQVTMMFWYRQQPGQSLTLIATANQGSEATYESGFVIDKFPISRPNLTFSTLTVSNMSPEDSSIYLCSVEYPRDRGEETQYFGPGTRLLVL.

This clonotype was seen a few times. This chain links TRBV5-1 with TRBJ2-5; 7 positions match TRBD1. CDR1 and CDR2 (germline): SGHRS, YFSETQ. The J segment lost 2 bases and the V segment lost 0 bases, leaving 4 bases of the junction unmatched. The CDR3 runs 15 residues. CDR3: CASSLEGGIQETQYF. The CDR3 region has the DNA TGCGCCAGCAGCTTGGAAGGGGGCATTCAAGAGACCCAGTACTTC.

This clonotype was seen only a few times. The chain is built from TRBV18 and TRBJ1-1; D unclear. Germline V gives CDR1 KGHSH, CDR2 LQKENI. V gave up 4 bases and J gave up 5 bases, with 14 bases separating them. The CDR3 consists of 14 residues. This chain's CDR3 is CASSHSEGGTEAFF. The CDR3 region has the DNA TGTGCCAGCTCACACAGTGAGGGTGGGACTGAAGCTTTCTTT.

The chain recombines TRBV20-1 with TRBJ2-7, with 7 positions matching TRBD1. Germline-derived CDR1 and CDR2 are DFQATT and SNEGSKA (reference sequence). This CDR3 comprises 14 residues. With V trimmed by 6 bases and J by 5 bases, 13 bases remained unmatched. CDR3 sequence (DNA): TGCAGTGCCACTATCCCGGGACAGAGGCACGAGCAGTACTTC. This gives the protein CSATIPGQRHEQYF.

This clonotype was observed a handful of times. The chain has TRBV7-2 and TRBJ2-2, with D tentatively TRBD1 or TRBD2 (5 bases each). The V end lost 6 bases, the J end lost 6 bases, and 17 bases lay between the germline ends. CDR1 is SGHTA and CDR2 is FQGNSA in the germline V gene. The CDR3 is made up of 15 amino acids. CDR3 DNA: TGTGCCAGCAGTCATTCATGGGGGAAGGCCGGGGAGCTGTTTTTT. Its translation: CASSHSWGKAGELFF.

In its sample, this clonotype was seen a few times. The V gene is TRBV20-1, the J gene TRBJ1-1; 7 positions agree with TRBD1. The CDR3 extends over 13 amino acids. The V segment lost 6 bases and the J segment 3 bases; nucleotides outside the gene matches: 7. Germline V gene sequence: CDR1 DFQATT, CDR2 SNEGSKA (reference sequence). The CDR3 sequence is CSATTGLDTEAFF. For the CDR3, the DNA is TGCAGTGCCACGACAGGGCTGGACACTGAAGCTTTCTTT.

Here the CDR3 DNA reads TGTGCCAGCAGCAGCTGGTCCTCCGGCGCAGATACGCAGTATTTT. Translated: CASSSWSSGADTQYF. The chain employs TRBV7-2 and TRBJ2-3; D is uncertain. V lost 5 bases, J lost 4 bases, and 16 bases lay in between. The CDR3 runs 15 residues. CDR1 SGHTA and CDR2 FQGNSA come from the germline V gene.

This clonotype was detected a few times. This rearrangement joins TRBV6-1 to TRBJ2-7; the match to TRBD2 covers 8 bases. Trimming removed 2 bases from V and 5 bases from J; junction bases left unmatched: 8. CDR1 and CDR2 (germline): MNHNS, SASEGT. The length of the CDR3 is 15 residues. The CDR3, as DNA: TGTGCCAGCAGTGAATCAGCGGGGGTCAGGGACGAGCAGTACTTC. Translating it yields CASSESAGVRDEQYF.

The table lists this clonotype with many counts. The CDR3: CASSEGEGAGHAEAFF. The CDR3 DNA follows: TGTGCCAGCAGTGAAGGAGAAGGGGCCGGGCACGCTGAAGCTTTCTTT. V is TRBV6-4 and J is TRBJ1-1, with a possible D match to TRBD1 (5 bases). Germline V gene data show CDR1 as MRHNA and CDR2 as SNTAGT. The CDR3 is 16 amino acids. The V end was cut by 3 bases, the J end by 6 bases, with 20 bases between.

The chain is built from TRBV5-5 and TRBJ2-7, with D uncertain. V lost 1 base and J lost 3, with 5 bases in between. This CDR3 is built from 12 residues. Germline V gene sequence: CDR1 SGHKS, CDR2 YYEKEE (reference sequence). The CDR3 bases are TGTGCCAGCAGCTTGCCAGGCTACGAGCAGTACGTC. Translation: CASSLPGYEQYV.

There are a few counts of this clonotype. The chain carries TRBV6-2 or TRBV6-3 and TRBJ2-1; no clear D. Germline CDR1 is MNHEY and CDR2 is SVGEGT. V shed 4 bases and J shed 3 bases, with 16 bases lying between them. The CDR3 is 16 residues long. The CDR3 nucleotides read TGTGCCAGCAGTTGGATGACCATCGCTGGCTACAATGAGCAGTTCTTC. It specifies CASSWMTIAGYNEQFF.

This chain links TRBV7-9 with TRBJ2-5; TRBD2 matches at 7 bases. The CDR3 has 14 amino acids. J gave up 5 bases and V 2 bases, and 5 bases lay outside the gene matches. Germline assignment: CDR1 SEHNR and CDR2 FQNEAQ (reference sequence). The CDR3 region is CASSLKKAGETQYF. The CDR3 DNA reads as TGTGCCAGCAGCTTAAAAAAAGCGGGGGAGACCCAGTACTTC. Variable domain in full (rest from reference TRBV7-9 and TRBJ2-5): DTGVSQNPRHKITKRGQNVTFRCDPISEHNRLYWYRQTLGQGPEFLTYFQNEAQLEKSRLLSDRFSAERPKGSFSTLEIQRTEQGDSAMYLCASSLKKAGETQYFGPGTRLLVL.